This T cell receptor (beta chain) appears in the sequencing data of a study of blood T cell repertoires in COVID-19 (TCRdb year 2020). A note on the overall study: Samples from collaborators originated in the United States, Italy and Spain and spanned both the acute and convalescent phases of COVID-19. Where HLA class I and class II types were available, the types were taken from metadata supplied by the sample provider, not from assay-based typing. The material from the prospective study consisted of cDNA or gDNA derived from T cells, B-cell-depleted T cells, or PBMCs. The samples were drawn from two sources: the first 160 participants of the ongoing ImmuneRACE study, and 1,200 or so subjects contributed by 6 global collaborators. The repertoires were made available in a free public database intended to serve as a resource for research on the immune response to SARS-CoV-2. A de-identified subject ID, COVID-19 status, age in years and sex were almost always included in the sample metadata. Deeply sampled blood TCRbeta repertoires from subjects exposed to, actively infected with, or recovered from COVID-19 were included in the dataset. What the study reported, not specific to this receptor: The quantity of clinical and demographic metadata differed by source and by participant and was supplied without curation.

Trimming takes 1 base from V and 8 bases from J, and the germline ends sit 6 bases apart. Taken from the germline V gene, the CDR1 and CDR2 loops are SGHDN and FVKESK. From the cysteine through the phenylalanine, the CDR3 covers 13 amino acids. Only the CDR3 DNA is retained, 39 bases long and in frame from the first base. On this clone: Its specific antigen is unknown. Within one base of it there is no much larger clone, and no base qualities were kept.

TCRbeta CDR3 regions were amplified from genomic DNA by means of the immunoSEQ Assay, a bias-controlled multiplex PCR. In the authors' own workflow: Within the assay, amplification of reference gene primers was used to estimate how many nucleated cells each sample contained. To quantify the absolute abundance of each unique TCRbeta CDR3 rearrangement, sequence reads were collapsed and filtered. For each sample, productive Simpson clonality was calculated as the square root of Simpson's diversity index across productive rearrangements. What TCRdb holds here is the immuneACCESS table cut down to in-frame rearrangements. Part of the clones is not present; checked against another copy, under half of the missing clones reflect an unresolved V gene, and the others are unexplained. The V and J calls and clone size are taken from that table; D and trimming were inferred from the DNA. The sample profile shows 180,000 or so clones; roughly 82% of them were found once. The ten largest clones take up roughly 15% of the sample.

Participants in the prospective study were aged about 18 to 95 years, lived in 20 to 25 United States geographic areas, and enrolled through a virtual design. To assign participants to cohorts, the prospective study relied on clinical history that participants themselves reported in a screening survey and a study questionnaire. Recovered participants in ImmuneRACE Cohort 3 were defined by two consecutive negative NP/OP PCR tests, clearance by a healthcare professional, or resolution of symptoms. Each participant in the prospective study had whole blood, serum and a nasopharyngeal or oropharyngeal swab collected by mobile phlebotomists. Prospective study participants could optionally give additional blood draws and questionnaires over an approximately two-month period. Blood samples from the prospective study were shipped frozen or at room temperature prior to DNA extraction.

The chain is made from TRBV14 and TRBJ1-6, with no confident D gene call. This TCR was sampled from a man between 45 and 60 years old who had recovered from COVID-19. Sample: PBMCs or T cells enriched from blood (not recorded which). The DNA reads as follows: TGTGCCAGCAGCCAAGGTGGCTATTCACCCCTCCACTTT. Its product reads: CASSQGGYSPLHF.